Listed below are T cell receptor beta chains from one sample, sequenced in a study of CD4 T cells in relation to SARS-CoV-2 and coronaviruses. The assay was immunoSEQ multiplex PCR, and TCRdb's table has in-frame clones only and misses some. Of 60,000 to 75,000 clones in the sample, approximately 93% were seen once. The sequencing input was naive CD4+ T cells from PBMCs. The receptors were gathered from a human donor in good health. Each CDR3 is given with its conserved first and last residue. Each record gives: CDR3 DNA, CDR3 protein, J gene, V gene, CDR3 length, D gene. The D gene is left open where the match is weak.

cdr3_nt: TGTGCCAGCAGGAGGGACAGGGTCGATGAAAAACTGTTTTTT; cdr3_aa: CASRRDRVDEKLFF; j_call: TRBJ1-4; v_call: TRBV28; cdr3_length: 14; d_call: TRBD1
cdr3_nt: TGTGCCAGCAGCTTACAGGACGGCACAGATACGCAGTATTTT; cdr3_aa: CASSLQDGTDTQYF; j_call: TRBJ2-3; v_call: TRBV7-8; cdr3_length: 14; d_call: -
cdr3_nt: TGTGCCTGGACTAACGGACAGCGAGACACCCTCACCCTCCACTTT; cdr3_aa: CAWTNGQRDTLTLHF; j_call: TRBJ1-6; v_call: TRBV30; cdr3_length: 15; d_call: -
cdr3_nt: TGTGCCATCAGTGAGACGCGGGGGGGCAAGGATGAGCAGTTCTTC; cdr3_aa: CAISETRGGKDEQFF; j_call: TRBJ2-1; v_call: TRBV10-3; cdr3_length: 15; d_call: TRBD2
cdr3_nt: TGTGCCAGCAGTAGGCCCCCGTCGGGAACCGAGCAGTACTTC; cdr3_aa: CASSRPPSGTEQYF; j_call: TRBJ2-7; v_call: TRBV6-2/TRBV6-3; cdr3_length: 14; d_call: -
cdr3_nt: TGTGCCAGCAGCCGAATTGGGGGGACCACCGGGGAGCTGTTTTTT; cdr3_aa: CASSRIGGTTGELFF; j_call: TRBJ2-2; v_call: TRBV14; cdr3_length: 15; d_call: -
cdr3_nt: TGTGCCAGTAATGGGCTCGGGAGCAATCAGCCCCAGCATTTT; cdr3_aa: CASNGLGSNQPQHF; j_call: TRBJ1-5; v_call: TRBV19; cdr3_length: 14; d_call: -
cdr3_nt: TGTGCCAGCTCACCAGGGACAGACACTGAAGCTTTCTTT; cdr3_aa: CASSPGTDTEAFF; j_call: TRBJ1-1; v_call: TRBV18; cdr3_length: 13; d_call: TRBD1
cdr3_nt: TGTGCCAGCAGAACGACAGGGGGCGCCTACGAGCAGTACTTC; cdr3_aa: CASRTTGGAYEQYF; j_call: TRBJ2-7; v_call: TRBV2; cdr3_length: 14; d_call: TRBD1
cdr3_nt: TGTGCCAGCAGCCAAGCGGGGGGGAATCAGCCCCAGCATTTT; cdr3_aa: CASSQAGGNQPQHF; j_call: TRBJ1-5; v_call: TRBV3-1/TRBV3-2; cdr3_length: 14; d_call: -
cdr3_nt: TGTGCCAGCAGCCTGCAGGACTATGGCTACACCTTC; cdr3_aa: CASSLQDYGYTF; j_call: TRBJ1-2; v_call: TRBV3-1/TRBV3-2; cdr3_length: 12; d_call: -
cdr3_nt: TGCGCCAGCAGCGTGGGTGGGTGGACTGAAGCTTTCTTT; cdr3_aa: CASSVGGWTEAFF; j_call: TRBJ1-1; v_call: TRBV5-1; cdr3_length: 13; d_call: -
cdr3_nt: TGTGCCAGCAGCTTGGCCAAGGGGGCGGGGTACCAAGAGACCCAGTACTTC; cdr3_aa: CASSLAKGAGYQETQYF; j_call: TRBJ2-5; v_call: TRBV5-4; cdr3_length: 17; d_call: -
cdr3_nt: TGTGCCAGCAGTGTTGGGGGGGTCAGCTCCTACGAGCAGTACTTC; cdr3_aa: CASSVGGVSSYEQYF; j_call: TRBJ2-7; v_call: TRBV2; cdr3_length: 15; d_call: TRBD2
cdr3_nt: TGTGCCAGTAGTCTTCAGTCCGGGACTAGCGGGCGGGGCACAGATACGCAGTATTTT; cdr3_aa: CASSLQSGTSGRGTDTQYF; j_call: TRBJ2-3; v_call: TRBV19; cdr3_length: 19; d_call: TRBD2
cdr3_nt: TGCGCCAGCAGCTCGGATGGACAGGGGGCCCAAGAGACCCAGTACTTC; cdr3_aa: CASSSDGQGAQETQYF; j_call: TRBJ2-5; v_call: TRBV5-1; cdr3_length: 16; d_call: TRBD1
cdr3_nt: TGTGCCAGCAGTTACAACAGGGGTGTGGAGACCCAGTACTTC; cdr3_aa: CASSYNRGVETQYF; j_call: TRBJ2-5; v_call: TRBV6-5; cdr3_length: 14; d_call: TRBD1
cdr3_nt: TGTGCCAGCAGTTCGGGAGAGACCCAGTACTTC; cdr3_aa: CASSSGETQYF; j_call: TRBJ2-5; v_call: TRBV12-3/TRBV12-4; cdr3_length: 11; d_call: -
cdr3_nt: TGTGCCAGCTCATCCGACAGGGATCCACCTCCCGGAAACACCATATATTTT; cdr3_aa: CASSSDRDPPPGNTIYF; j_call: TRBJ1-3; v_call: TRBV18; cdr3_length: 17; d_call: TRBD1
cdr3_nt: TGTGCCAGCAGTATCCACGGGGACCATCGGCTGGGGTTCTTC; cdr3_aa: CASSIHGDHRLGFF; j_call: TRBJ2-1; v_call: TRBV2; cdr3_length: 14; d_call: -
cdr3_nt: TGTGCCAGCAGTGATGGGGCGGGCCCGAGATCGGATACGCAGTATTTT; cdr3_aa: CASSDGAGPRSDTQYF; j_call: TRBJ2-3; v_call: TRBV2; cdr3_length: 16; d_call: -
cdr3_nt: TGTGCCAGCAATATCCCGGGACAGAACACCGGGGAGCTGTTTTTT; cdr3_aa: CASNIPGQNTGELFF; j_call: TRBJ2-2; v_call: TRBV5-3; cdr3_length: 15; d_call: -
cdr3_nt: TGTGCCACCAGTGATCACGGCGGGGGCTCGACCTACGAGCAGTACTTC; cdr3_aa: CATSDHGGGSTYEQYF; j_call: TRBJ2-7; v_call: TRBV24-1; cdr3_length: 16; d_call: -
cdr3_nt: TGCAGCGTTGAATGGACAGGGGGCCGCTACGAGCAGTACTTC; cdr3_aa: CSVEWTGGRYEQYF; j_call: TRBJ2-7; v_call: TRBV29-1; cdr3_length: 14; d_call: TRBD1
cdr3_nt: TGTGCCAGTAGCGGACGGGACGATCAGCCCCAGCATTTT; cdr3_aa: CASSGRDDQPQHF; j_call: TRBJ1-5; v_call: TRBV6-5; cdr3_length: 13; d_call: -
cdr3_nt: TGCAGCGTTAAAGGGCTAGCGGAAGCTTACAATGAGCAGTTCTTC; cdr3_aa: CSVKGLAEAYNEQFF; j_call: TRBJ2-1; v_call: TRBV29-1; cdr3_length: 15; d_call: TRBD2
cdr3_nt: TGTGCCAGCTCCCTCACCCCTCGGACTATTCCGCGAGAAGAAGAGACCCAGTACTTC; cdr3_aa: CASSLTPRTIPREEETQYF; j_call: TRBJ2-5; v_call: TRBV18; cdr3_length: 19; d_call: -
cdr3_nt: TGCAGCGTTGAAGATCAAGGGGGAACAGATACGCAGTATTTT; cdr3_aa: CSVEDQGGTDTQYF; j_call: TRBJ2-3; v_call: TRBV29-1; cdr3_length: 14; d_call: -
cdr3_nt: TGTGCCAGCAGCTTGACTAGCGGGAGTCCCGAGCAGTACTTC; cdr3_aa: CASSLTSGSPEQYF; j_call: TRBJ2-7; v_call: TRBV11-2; cdr3_length: 14; d_call: TRBD2
cdr3_nt: TGTGCCAGTAGAGGACAGAACACTGAAGCTTTCTTT; cdr3_aa: CASRGQNTEAFF; j_call: TRBJ1-1; v_call: TRBV19; cdr3_length: 12; d_call: -
cdr3_nt: TGTGCCAGCAGCTACAGACTAGCGGGGAGCACAGATACGCAGTATTTT; cdr3_aa: CASSYRLAGSTDTQYF; j_call: TRBJ2-3; v_call: TRBV5-4; cdr3_length: 16; d_call: TRBD2
cdr3_nt: TGCGCCAGCAATCCGGGGAGCGGGGAAGAGACCCAGTACTTC; cdr3_aa: CASNPGSGEETQYF; j_call: TRBJ2-5; v_call: TRBV5-1; cdr3_length: 14; d_call: TRBD2